The rows below give T cell receptor beta chains drawn from one sample of a study of T cells in Graves' hyperthyroidism and ophthalmopathy. TCRdb reprocessed the multiplex PCR reads with MiXCR, giving one entry per CDR3 protein. Of about 400,000 distinct CDR3 sequences in the sample, 14% to 15% were seen once. The sequenced material came from blood. These receptors originate from a woman aged 25-40 years with Graves' hyperthyroidism. Each CDR3 is given with its conserved first and last residue. The order of the fields is CDR3 protein, clone size, J gene, V gene. The listing skips clone size in some rows; elsewhere it reads once, few, many or a size class.

CDR3: CASSLGGGRGGRTEAFF
size: .
J: TRBJ1-1
V: TRBV28

CDR3: CSARPLGGETQYFGPRTEAFF
size: .
J: TRBJ1-1
V: TRBV20-1

CDR3: CATSVGDKQFF
size: .
J: TRBJ2-1
V: TRBV24-1

CDR3: CASSSGTGYDYGYTF
size: many
J: TRBJ1-2
V: TRBV18

CDR3: CATSRGHLDEQYF
size: .
J: TRBJ2-7
V: TRBV15

CDR3: CASSATDIVVLGGEQYF
size: .
J: TRBJ2-7
V: TRBV9

CDR3: CSAKGRGAGYNSPLHF
size: .
J: TRBJ1-6
V: TRBV20-1

CDR3: CASSLAPARTNYGYTF
size: many
J: TRBJ1-2
V: TRBV12-3/TRBV12-4

CDR3: CSARGASGRAANEQFF
size: few
J: TRBJ2-1
V: TRBV20-1

CDR3: CASSYGTESTGELFF
size: few
J: TRBJ2-2
V: TRBV4-1

CDR3: CASSRTGRGEQYF
size: many
J: TRBJ2-7
V: TRBV12-3/TRBV12-4

CDR3: CASRRAGNEQYF
size: many
J: TRBJ2-7
V: TRBV28

CDR3: CASSREFGPSSGNTIYF
size: .
J: TRBJ1-3
V: TRBV4-1

CDR3: CASSSMGGVNEQFF
size: many
J: TRBJ2-1
V: TRBV7-9

CDR3: CATGVGYEQYF
size: many
J: TRBJ2-7
V: TRBV24-1

CDR3: CASSDRTGTREKLFF
size: many
J: TRBJ1-4
V: TRBV27

CDR3: CASSQVDSINQPQHF
size: .
J: TRBJ1-5
V: TRBV4-1

CDR3: CASSLQLSSSYEQYF
size: many
J: TRBJ2-7
V: TRBV2

CDR3: CATSDSGTEAFF
size: .
J: TRBJ1-1
V: TRBV24-1

CDR3: CSATGTSGTDTQYF
size: few
J: TRBJ2-3
V: TRBV20-1

CDR3: CASSWNGDTDTQYF
size: many
J: TRBJ2-3
V: TRBV28

CDR3: CASSLRQQGGGYTF
size: few
J: TRBJ1-2
V: TRBV7-8